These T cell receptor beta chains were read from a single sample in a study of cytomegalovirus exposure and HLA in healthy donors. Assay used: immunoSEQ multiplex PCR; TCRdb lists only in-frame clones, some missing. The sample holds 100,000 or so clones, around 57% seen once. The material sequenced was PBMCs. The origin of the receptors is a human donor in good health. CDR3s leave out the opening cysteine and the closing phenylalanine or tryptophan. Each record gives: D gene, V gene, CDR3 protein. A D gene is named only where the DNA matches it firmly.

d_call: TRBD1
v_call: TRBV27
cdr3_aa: ASSWTQGTYEQY

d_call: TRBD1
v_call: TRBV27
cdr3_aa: ASSLSGQGANYGYT

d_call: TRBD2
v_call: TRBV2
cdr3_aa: ASFLTDGLEETQY

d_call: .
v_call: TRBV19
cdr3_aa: ASSPSGGGDTQY

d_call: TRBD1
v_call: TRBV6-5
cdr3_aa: ASSYSHRGGNEKLF

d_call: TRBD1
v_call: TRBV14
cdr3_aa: ASDRDRAKETQY

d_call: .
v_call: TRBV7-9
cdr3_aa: SSSLVGPVSDIETF

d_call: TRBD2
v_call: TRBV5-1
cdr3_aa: ASSFGAGSTDTQY

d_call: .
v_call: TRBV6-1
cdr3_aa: ASSERGNEQF

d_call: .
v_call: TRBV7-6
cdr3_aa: ASSLARAVQETQY

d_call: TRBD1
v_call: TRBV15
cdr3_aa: ATRTGGGTNEKLF

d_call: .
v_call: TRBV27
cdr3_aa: ASSLVGVGSEAF

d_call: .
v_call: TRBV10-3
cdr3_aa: AISEYRDMDTEAF

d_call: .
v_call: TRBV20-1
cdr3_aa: SAPRNYGYT

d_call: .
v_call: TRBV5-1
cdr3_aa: ASSLDRSAYEQY

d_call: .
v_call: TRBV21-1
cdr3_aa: ASSKTSGRAGTGELF

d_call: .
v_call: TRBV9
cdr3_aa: ASSGSGGYGYT

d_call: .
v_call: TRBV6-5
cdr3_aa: ATREVHEQF

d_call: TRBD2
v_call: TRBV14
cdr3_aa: ASSQGSGVSTDTQY

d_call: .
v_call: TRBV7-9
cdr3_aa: ASSFPRGNEQF

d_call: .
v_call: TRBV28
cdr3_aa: ASSLFVGWSEAF

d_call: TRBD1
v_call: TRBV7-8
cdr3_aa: ASSLTGGSYEQY

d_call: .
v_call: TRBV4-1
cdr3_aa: ASSPTPASSYNEQF

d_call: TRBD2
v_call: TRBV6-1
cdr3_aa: ASSGPPSSGSWQETQY

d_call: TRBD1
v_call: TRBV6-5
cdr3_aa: ASSEQGDQPQH

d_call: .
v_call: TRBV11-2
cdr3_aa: ASSLGTWDLGYT

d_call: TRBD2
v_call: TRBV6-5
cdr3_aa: ASGLAGVYEQY

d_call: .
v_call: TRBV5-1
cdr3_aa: ASSLDWGGTEAF

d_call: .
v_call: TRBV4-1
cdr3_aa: ASSQEPGRSNEQF

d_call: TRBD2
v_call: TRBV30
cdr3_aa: AWSGTSFGDTQY

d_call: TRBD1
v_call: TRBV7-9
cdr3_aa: ASSLAPQTGGTDTQY

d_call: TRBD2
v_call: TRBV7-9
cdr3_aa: ASSWTSGSYEQF

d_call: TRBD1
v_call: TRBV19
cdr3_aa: ASSLNSGGDYGYT

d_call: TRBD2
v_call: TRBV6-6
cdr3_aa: ASGGTSAYNEQF

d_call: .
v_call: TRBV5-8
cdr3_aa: ASSWEAQPQH

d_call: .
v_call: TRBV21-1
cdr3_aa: ASSKVGSGRALRHCTGELF

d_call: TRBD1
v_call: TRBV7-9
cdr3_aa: ASSLDRGVSEAF

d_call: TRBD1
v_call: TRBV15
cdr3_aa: ATGTGTGTSYEQY

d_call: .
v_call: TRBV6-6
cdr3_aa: ASSYDRGRAEQH

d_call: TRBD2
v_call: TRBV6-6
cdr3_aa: ASSYSGLASGEQY

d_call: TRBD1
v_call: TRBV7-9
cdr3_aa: ASSLTGGQPQH

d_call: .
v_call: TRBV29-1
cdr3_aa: SVVGASYEQY

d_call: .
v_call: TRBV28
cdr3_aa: ASSLSISNQPQH

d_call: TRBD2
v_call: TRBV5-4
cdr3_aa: ASSRLAVNEQF

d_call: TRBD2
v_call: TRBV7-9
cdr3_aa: ASSFHPGASGKMEQY

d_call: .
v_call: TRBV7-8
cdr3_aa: ASSSRQVGHDGEKLF

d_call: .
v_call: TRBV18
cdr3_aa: ASSPVGPNQPQH

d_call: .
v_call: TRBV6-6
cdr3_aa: ASSQPSQAPN

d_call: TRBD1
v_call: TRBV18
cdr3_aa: ASSYGQGSYEQY

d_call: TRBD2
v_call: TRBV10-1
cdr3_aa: ASLFTGGQYQETQY

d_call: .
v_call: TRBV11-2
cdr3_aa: ASSSHPQYEQY

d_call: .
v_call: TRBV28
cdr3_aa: ASSWADGQY

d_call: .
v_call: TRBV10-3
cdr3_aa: ATLQVPSYEQY

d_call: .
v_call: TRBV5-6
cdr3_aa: ASSFAASETQY